These 5 T cell receptor beta chains originate from one sample sequenced in a study of blood T cell repertoires in COVID-19. Assay: immunoSEQ multiplex PCR; the TCRdb copy retains only in-frame clones and omits some. This table has 380,000 or so clones, 89% appearing once. Source material: peripheral blood. These receptors were obtained from a middle-aged man with acute or convalescent COVID-19.

The chain joins TRBV28 to TRBJ1-6, with D possibly being TRBD1 (6 bases). This CDR3 has 14 residues. The germline V and J ends were trimmed by 7 bases and 8 bases, with 15 bases remaining between them. Germline V CDR1 and CDR2: MDHEN, SYDVKM. This CDR3 reads CASKDGQGYSPLHF. The CDR3, as DNA: TGTGCCAGCAAGGACGGGCAGGGGTATTCACCCCTCCACTTT.

The chain links TRBV7-2 to TRBJ2-5, with TRBD2 matching over 10 bases. V was pared by 1 base and J by 6 bases, with 8 bases of the junction left unmatched. The germline CDR1 and CDR2 sequences are SGHTA and FQGNSA. This CDR3 comprises 16 residues. CDR3 sequence reads: CASSLDSAGGLKTQYF. Written as DNA, the CDR3 is TGTGCCAGCAGCTTAGATTCAGCGGGGGGGCTGAAGACCCAGTACTTC.

The gene calls are TRBV27 and TRBJ1-5; D not certain. The germline gives CDR1 MNHEY, CDR2 SMNVEV (reference sequence). V lost 11 bases and J lost 6, with 23 bases in between. There are 15 residues in the CDR3. For the CDR3, the DNA is TGTGCCCGCCATTGCCCCCAGTGGTTCATTCAGCCCCAGCATTTT. Its translation: CARHCPQWFIQPQHF.

The chain couples TRBV28 to TRBJ1-2; D is undetermined. Trimming removed 3 bases at V and 7 bases at J, with 9 bases between. The CDR3 spans 12 residues. The germline V gene has CDR1 MDHEN and CDR2 SYDVKM. CDR3 DNA sequence: TGTGCCAGCAGTTTTTCCGGGTTTGGCTACACCTTC. It is translated as CASSFSGFGYTF.

The CDR3 sequence: CASSATGSSYNSPLHF. The CDR3 region has the DNA TGTGCCAGCAGCGCAACAGGGAGCTCCTATAATTCACCCCTCCACTTT. The chain links TRBV13 to TRBJ1-6; D may be TRBD1 (6 bases). The CDR3 spans 16 residues. Trimming left V 5 bases short and J 0 bases short, with 11 bases between. Germline CDR1 is PRHDT and CDR2 is FYEKMQ (reference sequence).